These 11 T cell receptor beta chains share one sample of origin, sequenced in a study of cytomegalovirus exposure and HLA in healthy donors. Primers: 60 Vbeta forward and 13 Jbeta reverse. Only in-frame clones appear in the TCRdb table, and some are missing; sequencing was by immunoSEQ multiplex PCR. The table records 140,000 to 150,000 clones, around three quarters of them present only once. Sample: PBMCs. Receptors originate from a woman in her 40s in good health and CMV-seropositive.

The chain is built from TRBV5-5 and TRBJ1-2; tentatively, D is TRBD1 (5 bases). Germline CDR1 SGHKS, CDR2 YYEKEE (reference sequence). Deletions cut 1 base from V and 1 base from J, with 11 bases between. This CDR3 comprises 15 residues. The CDR3 region is CASSLSAGLNYGYTF. The CDR3 nucleotides read TGTGCCAGCAGCTTGAGTGCGGGGCTTAACTATGGCTACACCTTC.

The rearrangement links TRBV2 to TRBJ2-5; D possibly corresponds to TRBD2 (5 bases). The CDR3 length is 13 residues. Germline V gene data show CDR1 as SNHLY and CDR2 as FYNNEI. V was shortened by 5 bases and J by 5 bases, with 12 bases between the two germline ends. In nucleotides, the CDR3 is TGTGCCAGCAGTCCAGGATCGGGGGAGACCCAGTACTTC. It specifies CASSPGSGETQYF.

The chain has TRBV19 and TRBJ1-2; D is possibly TRBD1 (6 bases). The CDR3 consists of 13 residues. The germline V gene encodes CDR1 LNHDA and CDR2 SQIVND (reference sequence). V was cut by 7 bases and J by 7 bases, with 16 bases left in between. The CDR3 DNA follows: TGTGCCAGTACCCGTGACAGGTCCGGTGGCTACACCTTC. It translates to CASTRDRSGGYTF.

This chain uses TRBV5-1 with TRBJ2-1; 9 bases line up with TRBD1. The germline V gene encodes CDR1 SGHRS and CDR2 YFSETQ. The CDR3 consists of 16 residues. Trimming took 3 bases from V and 7 from J; bases not matched to a gene: 11. The CDR3 protein is CASSYQSGQGGNEQFF. The CDR3 DNA is TGCGCCAGCAGCTATCAATCGGGACAGGGTGGGAATGAGCAGTTCTTC.

Worth noting for this clone: The junction departs from germline at one end; a sequencing error may be responsible. The V and J genes are TRBV28 and TRBJ1-1, with D possibly TRBD1 on 6 matching bases. Germline values: CDR1 MDHEN, CDR2 SYDVKM. The CDR3 loop spans 14 amino acids. CDR3 sequence reads: CASSLPTGNAEAFF. The CDR3 coding sequence is TGTGCCAGCAGTTTGCCTACAGGGAACGCTGAAGCTTTCTTT.

The chain recombines TRBV6-5 with TRBJ2-1; unclear D gene. The V end was cut by 6 bases, the J end by 6 bases, with 15 bases between. Germline CDR1 MNHEY, CDR2 SVGAGI. The CDR3 is 14 residues long. CDR3 in DNA: TGTGCCAGCAGCCATTACGAGGCGTCCAATGAGCAGTTCTTC. This translates into CASSHYEASNEQFF.

J is TRBJ2-1 and V is TRBV19; 10 positions agree with TRBD2. Per germline, CDR1 LNHDA and CDR2 SQIVND (reference sequence). The length of the CDR3 is 14 residues. V shed 5 bases, J shed 3 bases, and the junction held 1 base outside the gene matches. The CDR3 coding sequence is TGTGCCAGTAGTTCTAGCGGGGGCTACAATGAGCAGTTCTTC. This codes for CASSSSGGYNEQFF.

The chain couples TRBV4-1 to TRBJ1-5, with a weak D call TRBD1 (5 bases). The CDR3 contains 14 residues. Germline V gene sequence: CDR1 MGHRA, CDR2 YSYEKL. With 4 bases removed from V and 5 bases from J, the gap between germline ends came to 12 bases. The CDR3 nucleotides read TGCGCCAGCAGCCGGTCAGGGTTGGATCAGCCCCAGCATTTT. Amino acids: CASSRSGLDQPQHF.

The genes are TRBV6-1 and TRBJ1-4, with a tentative D call TRBD1 (5 bases). The germline V and J ends were trimmed by 4 bases and 5 bases, with 11 bases remaining between them. The CDR3 is 14 residues long. Germline loops: CDR1 MNHNS, CDR2 SASEGT. The CDR3 region has the DNA TGTGCCAGCAGTGTGTTGGCAGGGAATGAAAAACTGTTTTTT. Residues: CASSVLAGNEKLFF.

This rearrangement joins TRBV11-3 to TRBJ2-7; D is ambiguous. Trimming took off 5 bases at V and 3 bases at J, with 5 bases between the two ends. CDR3 length: 11 residues. Per germline, CDR1 SGHNT and CDR2 YENEEA. CDR3 amino acids: CASSPVYEQYF. CDR3 coding DNA: TGTGCCAGCAGCCCCGTCTACGAGCAGTACTTC. Full variable domain (outside the CDR3, taken from reference TRBV11-3 and TRBJ2-7): EAGVVQSPRYKIIEKKQPVAFWCNPISGHNTLYWYLQNLGQGPELLIRYENEEAVDDSQLPKDRFSAERLKGVDSTLKIQPAELGDSAVYLCASSPVYEQYFGPGTRLTVT.

This clone has a single count. The chain has TRBV27 and TRBJ1-6; 9 nucleotides agree with TRBD1. The CDR3 length is 12 residues. CDR1 MNHEY and CDR2 SMNVEV come from the germline V gene (reference sequence). CDR3 loop: CEGQGGFHPLHF. DNA for the CDR3: TGTGAGGGACAGGGAGGTTTTCACCCCCTCCACTTT.